This is a list of T cell receptor beta chains from one sample in a study of cytomegalovirus exposure and HLA in healthy donors. Generated by immunoSEQ multiplex PCR, the TCRdb table keeps only in-frame clones and is missing some. The table has under 200,000 clones, approximately 77% seen once. Sequencing was carried out using PBMCs. The source is a male donor in good health and CMV-seropositive. Both conserved end residues are part of each CDR3. Each record gives: D gene, J gene, V gene, clone size, CDR3 protein, CDR3 DNA. The D gene is left open where the match is weak. Not every row has a clone size; where given, it reads once, few, many or a size class.

.,TRBJ1-6,TRBV27,.,CASSSWAEWDSPLHF,TGTGCCAGCAGTTCCTGGGCAGAGTGGGATTCACCCCTCCACTTT
TRBD1,TRBJ1-6,TRBV7-8,.,CASSARQGVNSPLHF,TGTGCCAGCAGCGCCCGACAGGGGGTTAATTCACCCCTCCACTTT
.,TRBJ1-2,TRBV7-9,.,CSSSFKNRAISF,TGTTCCAGCAGCTTCAAAAACAGGGCGATCTCCTTC
TRBD1,TRBJ2-7,TRBV7-6,.,CASSLGQGAYEQYF,TGTGCCAGCAGCTTAGGCCAGGGGGCTTACGAGCAGTACTTC
TRBD1,TRBJ1-4,TRBV6-5,few,CASSAGTGDNEKLFF,TGTGCCAGCAGCGCCGGGACAGGGGATAATGAAAAACTGTTTTTT
TRBD1,TRBJ1-3,TRBV6-5,.,CASSAGGTGGNTIYF,TGTGCCAGCAGTGCAGGGGGGACTGGTGGAAACACCATATATTTT
TRBD1,TRBJ2-3,TRBV5-6,.,CASSFGQGVNREYF,TGTGCCAGCAGCTTTGGGCAGGGGGTTAACAGGGAGTATTTT
.,TRBJ2-1,TRBV27,.,CASSLGGPVRSYNEQFF,TGTGCCAGCAGTTTAGGAGGACCTGTGCGGAGTTACAATGAGCAGTTCTTC
.,TRBJ2-3,TRBV11-3,few,CASSLGAGNVADTQYF,TGTGCCAGCAGCTTAGGGGCGGGAAACGTCGCAGATACGCAGTATTTT
TRBD1,TRBJ2-2,TRBV25-1,few,CASRTGVNTGELFF,TGTGCCAGCCGGACAGGGGTCAACACCGGGGAGCTGTTTTTT
TRBD2,TRBJ2-7,TRBV5-1,.,CASSPGTSGYEQYF,TGCGCCAGCAGCCCCGGGACTAGCGGTTACGAGCAGTACTTC
.,TRBJ1-2,TRBV2,.,CASSGAFINYGYTF,TGTGCCAGCAGTGGGGCCTTCATTAACTATGGCTACACCTTC
TRBD2,TRBJ2-5,TRBV9,.,CASSATSSRETQYF,TGTGCCAGCAGCGCGACTAGCTCTCGAGAGACCCAGTACTTC
.,TRBJ1-6,TRBV4-3,few,CASSQGRPGSYNSPLHF,TGCGCCAGCAGCCAGGGTCGCCCGGGGTCCTATAATTCACCCCTCCACTTT
.,TRBJ1-1,TRBV7-9,.,CSSSLRMGAGNTEAFF,TGTTCCAGCAGCTTACGGATGGGGGCGGGCAACACTGAAGCTTTCTTT
.,TRBJ2-7,TRBV5-5,.,CASSIGTPERQYF,TGTGCCAGCAGCATCGGGACTCCGGAACGGCAGTACTTC
.,TRBJ1-3,TRBV5-1,.,CASSSTGDSGNTIYF,TGCGCCAGCAGCTCTACAGGTGACTCTGGAAACACCATATATTTT
.,TRBJ2-3,TRBV10-1,.,CASSEDGVTDTQYF,TGCGCCAGCAGTGAGGACGGGGTGACAGATACGCAGTATTTT
TRBD1,TRBJ2-7,TRBV6-5,few,CASSYQTGAGYEQYF,TGTGCCAGCAGTTACCAGACAGGGGCGGGATACGAGCAGTACTTC
TRBD1,TRBJ1-5,TRBV6-4,.,CASSDSRDREDPSNQPQHF,TGTGCCAGCAGTGATTCTCGAGACAGGGAGGACCCTAGCAATCAGCCCCAGCATTTT
TRBD2,TRBJ2-3,TRBV9,.,CASSVGGSSGGWSTDTQYF,TGTGCCAGCAGCGTAGGAGGTAGTAGCGGGGGCTGGTCCACAGATACGCAGTATTTT
.,TRBJ1-1,TRBV6-5,.,CASTPLRTLNTEAFF,TGTGCCAGCACTCCTTTGCGGACACTGAACACTGAAGCTTTCTTT
.,TRBJ1-1,TRBV5-1,.,CASSLLGGRAFAYTEAFF,TGCGCCAGCAGCCTTCTGGGGGGGAGGGCCTTCGCGTACACTGAAGCTTTCTTT
.,TRBJ2-3,TRBV5-4,.,CASSLVEGRGTDTQYF,TGTGCCAGCAGCTTGGTGGAGGGAAGAGGGACAGATACGCAGTATTTT
TRBD1,TRBJ2-1,TRBV5-1,.,CASSPGQGIDNEQFF,TGCGCCAGCAGCCCCGGACAGGGAATAGATAATGAGCAGTTCTTC
TRBD1,TRBJ1-3,TRBV4-1,.,CASSQRQGASGNTIYF,TGCGCCAGCAGCCAGAGACAGGGGGCCTCTGGAAACACCATATATTTT
TRBD1,TRBJ1-1,TRBV6-5,.,CASSLSGQMNTEAFF,TGTGCCAGCAGTCTATCGGGACAGATGAACACTGAAGCTTTCTTT
TRBD1,TRBJ2-2,TRBV12-5,.,CASGLVLWTGLYTGELFF,TGTGCTAGTGGTTTGGTACTCTGGACAGGGCTTTACACCGGGGAGCTGTTTTTT
.,TRBJ1-6,TRBV4-1,.,CASSQDPQGQGSYNSPLHF,TGCGCCAGCAGCCAAGACCCACAGGGCCAGGGCTCCTATAATTCACCCCTCCACTTT
TRBD2,TRBJ2-5,TRBV6-5,few,CASSYSTSGGEETQYF,TGTGCCAGCAGTTACTCAACTAGCGGGGGGGAAGAGACCCAGTACTTC
TRBD1,TRBJ1-4,TRBV12-5,.,CASGSSGGAEKLFF,TGTGCTAGTGGTTCCTCAGGGGGAGCTGAAAAACTGTTTTTT
TRBD1,TRBJ1-3,TRBV2,.,CASRGTAGNTIYF,TGTGCCAGCAGAGGGACAGCCGGAAACACCATATATTTT
.,TRBJ2-1,TRBV6-6,.,CASSPGTPMEDEQFF,TGTGCCAGCAGCCCCGGGACACCCATGGAGGATGAGCAGTTCTTC
TRBD1,TRBJ2-7,TRBV6-6,few,CASSYFGQGAWEQYF,TGTGCCAGCAGTTACTTCGGACAGGGGGCTTGGGAGCAGTACTTC
.,TRBJ2-2,TRBV12-5,.,CASGLDRGGDTGELFF,TGTGCTAGTGGTTTGGACAGGGGAGGAGACACCGGGGAGCTGTTTTTT
TRBD2,TRBJ2-1,TRBV27,.,CASSFPSGRVLF,TGTGCCAGCAGTTTCCCTAGCGGGAGGGTTCTCTTC
.,TRBJ2-1,TRBV19,.,CASSAGLASYNEQFF,TGTGCCAGTAGTGCGGGACTGGCCTCCTACAATGAGCAGTTCTTC
TRBD2,TRBJ2-5,TRBV7-6,.,CASSLARGSLGRETQYF,TGTGCCAGCAGCTTAGCGAGGGGTTCACTCGGGAGGGAGACCCAGTACTTC
.,TRBJ2-3,TRBV6-5,.,CASSYSTGDTQYF,TGTGCCAGCAGTTATTCTACAGGGGATACGCAGTATTTT
.,TRBJ2-3,TRBV19,once,CASSITKSTDTQYF,TGTGCCAGTAGTATCACAAAAAGCACAGATACGCAGTATTTT
TRBD1,TRBJ1-5,TRBV15,.,CATSRDRNRGGQPQHF,TGTGCCACCAGCAGAGATAGGAACAGGGGAGGACAGCCCCAGCATTTT
.,TRBJ2-7,TRBV18,few,CASSPAPTGFYEQYF,TGTGCCAGCTCACCCGCCCCGACAGGCTTCTACGAGCAGTACTTC
.,TRBJ2-5,TRBV6-5,.,CATRLIRGAQETQYF,TGTGCCACCCGTCTCATCAGGGGAGCTCAAGAGACCCAGTACTTC
.,TRBJ2-1,TRBV11-2,.,CASSFWQGNNEQFF,TGTGCCAGCAGCTTCTGGCAGGGGAACAATGAGCAGTTCTTC
.,TRBJ2-3,TRBV13,.,CASSVQQGQGTDTQYF,TGTGCCAGCAGCGTACAACAGGGTCAGGGCACAGATACGCAGTATTTT
TRBD1,TRBJ1-2,TRBV5-4,.,CASSLPAGGNYGYTF,TGTGCCAGCAGCTTGCCCGCAGGGGGAAACTATGGCTACACCTTC
.,TRBJ1-1,TRBV7-2,.,CASSLYMNTEAFF,TGTGCCAGCAGTTTATATATGAACACTGAAGCTTTCTTT
.,TRBJ2-2,TRBV30,.,CAWKRTTRELFF,TGTGCCTGGAAGAGGACAACAAGGGAGCTGTTTTTT
.,TRBJ2-5,TRBV13,.,CASSLEADQETQYF,TGTGCCAGCAGCTTGGAAGCGGACCAAGAGACCCAGTACTTC
.,TRBJ1-5,TRBV30,.,CAWSVTDNQPQHF,TGTGCCTGGAGTGTAACAGACAATCAGCCCCAGCATTTT
TRBD1,TRBJ2-3,TRBV2,.,CASRPTGRTDTQYF,TGTGCCAGCAGGCCGACAGGGCGAACAGATACGCAGTATTTT
TRBD1,TRBJ1-3,TRBV7-2,.,CASRTQGGVDTIYF,TGTGCCAGCAGGACCCAGGGGGGAGTAGACACCATATATTTT
TRBD2,TRBJ2-5,TRBV4-2,.,CASSQGVTGGNQETQYF,TGTGCCAGCAGCCAAGGGGTGACGGGGGGTAACCAAGAGACCCAGTACTTC
.,TRBJ1-2,TRBV6-6,.,CASSNEVLYYTF,TGTGCCAGCAGTAACGAGGTCCTTTACTACACCTTC